This is a list of T cell receptor beta chains from one sample in a study of blood T cell repertoires in COVID-19. Generated by immunoSEQ multiplex PCR, the TCRdb table keeps only in-frame clones and is missing some. Here the sample spans approximately 210,000 clones, roughly 77% being singletons. The sample taken for sequencing was PBMCs or T cells enriched from blood (not recorded which). The receptors come from a woman aged 45-65 years with acute COVID-19. CDR3s include the opening cysteine and the closing phenylalanine or tryptophan. A D gene is named only where the DNA matches it firmly. Some rows mark clone size as missing; the rest say once, few, many or name a class of expanded clone.

V gene: TRBV5-1; D gene: TRBD2; clone size: NA; J gene: TRBJ2-5; CDR3 protein: CASSPRFAGEVWETQYF; CDR3 DNA: TGCGCCAGCAGCCCCCGGTTCGCGGGGGAGGTTTGGGAGACCCAGTACTTC
V gene: TRBV6-5; D gene: NA; clone size: NA; J gene: TRBJ1-5; CDR3 protein: CASSAGRKNQPQHF; CDR3 DNA: TGTGCCAGCAGCGCGGGTCGAAAAAATCAGCCCCAGCATTTT
V gene: TRBV10-1; D gene: TRBD2; clone size: NA; J gene: TRBJ2-2; CDR3 protein: CASSGLAGANTGELFF; CDR3 DNA: TGCGCCAGCAGTGGGCTAGCGGGTGCGAACACCGGGGAGCTGTTTTTT
V gene: TRBV10-3; D gene: TRBD1; clone size: few; J gene: TRBJ1-1; CDR3 protein: CAISERQGARAFF; CDR3 DNA: TGTGCCATCAGTGAGCGGCAGGGGGCGAGAGCTTTCTTT
V gene: TRBV18; D gene: NA; clone size: NA; J gene: TRBJ2-5; CDR3 protein: CASSPHSGRETQYF; CDR3 DNA: TGTGCCAGCTCACCACACTCAGGCAGAGAGACCCAGTACTTC
V gene: TRBV3-1/TRBV3-2; D gene: NA; clone size: NA; J gene: TRBJ2-3; CDR3 protein: CASSQEARARTSTDTQYF; CDR3 DNA: TGTGCCAGCAGCCAAGAGGCGAGGGCCCGAACTAGCACAGATACGCAGTATTTT
V gene: TRBV6-5; D gene: NA; clone size: NA; J gene: TRBJ2-3; CDR3 protein: CASSYSRGSTDTQYF; CDR3 DNA: TGTGCCAGCAGTTACTCCCGGGGGAGCACAGATACGCAGTATTTT
V gene: TRBV9; D gene: NA; clone size: NA; J gene: TRBJ1-3; CDR3 protein: CASSVDWRNSGNTIYF; CDR3 DNA: TGTGCCAGCAGCGTAGATTGGAGGAACTCTGGAAACACCATATATTTT
V gene: TRBV12-3/TRBV12-4; D gene: NA; clone size: NA; J gene: TRBJ2-2; CDR3 protein: CASRPRTTKVLFF; CDR3 DNA: TGTGCCAGCAGACCCCGGACTACCAAGGTCCTGTTTTTT
V gene: TRBV14; D gene: NA; clone size: once; J gene: TRBJ1-2; CDR3 protein: CASSPTGLSYTF; CDR3 DNA: TGTGCCAGCAGCCCGACCGGGTTGTCCTACACCTTC
V gene: TRBV10-2; D gene: NA; clone size: once; J gene: TRBJ1-5; CDR3 protein: CASRENSNQPQHF; CDR3 DNA: TGCGCCTCGCGGGAGAATAGCAATCAGCCCCAGCATTTT
V gene: TRBV28; D gene: TRBD1; clone size: few; J gene: TRBJ1-6; CDR3 protein: CASSLRQGVGVGLSSPLHF; CDR3 DNA: TGTGCCAGCAGTTTAAGGCAGGGGGTCGGAGTTGGGTTGAGTTCACCCCTCCACTTT
V gene: TRBV4-3; D gene: TRBD1; clone size: NA; J gene: TRBJ2-1; CDR3 protein: CASSQDRTGTAYNEQFF; CDR3 DNA: TGCGCCAGCAGCCAAGATCGGACCGGGACAGCTTACAATGAGCAGTTCTTC
V gene: TRBV5-4; D gene: NA; clone size: NA; J gene: TRBJ1-5; CDR3 protein: CASSLPDQPQHF; CDR3 DNA: TGTGCCAGCAGCCTCCCTGATCAGCCCCAGCATTTT
V gene: TRBV6-2/TRBV6-3; D gene: TRBD1; clone size: NA; J gene: TRBJ1-2; CDR3 protein: CASSPLTGGPDYGYTF; CDR3 DNA: TGTGCCAGCAGTCCCTTAACAGGGGGCCCTGACTATGGCTACACCTTC
V gene: TRBV3-1/TRBV3-2; D gene: NA; clone size: few; J gene: TRBJ2-2; CDR3 protein: CASSPGAGTGELFF; CDR3 DNA: TGTGCCAGCAGCCCAGGGGCCGGAACCGGGGAGCTGTTTTTT
V gene: TRBV7-3; D gene: TRBD1; clone size: NA; J gene: TRBJ2-2; CDR3 protein: CASSSDDRGVTGELFF; CDR3 DNA: TGTGCCAGCAGCTCCGACGACAGGGGGGTCACCGGGGAGCTGTTTTTT
V gene: TRBV19; D gene: NA; clone size: few; J gene: TRBJ1-3; CDR3 protein: CASSIPGFLSGNTIYF; CDR3 DNA: TGTGCCAGTAGTATCCCAGGGTTCCTCTCTGGAAACACCATATATTTT
V gene: TRBV7-2; D gene: NA; clone size: NA; J gene: TRBJ2-6; CDR3 protein: CASRGTTSGANVLTF; CDR3 DNA: TGTGCCAGCAGGGGGACAACCTCTGGGGCCAACGTCCTGACTTTC
V gene: TRBV9; D gene: TRBD1; clone size: NA; J gene: TRBJ1-1; CDR3 protein: CASSAPTGENTEAFF; CDR3 DNA: TGTGCCAGCAGCGCCCCGACAGGGGAGAACACTGAAGCTTTCTTT
V gene: TRBV28; D gene: NA; clone size: NA; J gene: TRBJ1-6; CDR3 protein: CASTRAWGRGSPLHF; CDR3 DNA: TGTGCCAGCACCCGCGCTTGGGGTAGGGGTTCACCCCTCCACTTT
V gene: TRBV28; D gene: TRBD1; clone size: NA; J gene: TRBJ1-3; CDR3 protein: CASSLTGEGGNTIYF; CDR3 DNA: TGTGCCAGCAGTCTCACAGGGGAAGGTGGAAACACCATATATTTT
V gene: TRBV18; D gene: NA; clone size: NA; J gene: TRBJ1-4; CDR3 protein: CASSPNREGEKLFF; CDR3 DNA: TGTGCCAGCTCCCCTAACAGGGAGGGTGAAAAACTGTTTTTT
V gene: TRBV7-8; D gene: TRBD1; clone size: NA; J gene: TRBJ1-6; CDR3 protein: CASSLGAGQGNSPLHF; CDR3 DNA: TGTGCCAGCAGCTTAGGAGCAGGACAGGGAAATTCACCCCTCCACTTT
V gene: TRBV7-9; D gene: TRBD1; clone size: NA; J gene: TRBJ1-4; CDR3 protein: CASRQQGEVKEKLFF; CDR3 DNA: TGTGCCAGCAGACAACAGGGGGAGGTGAAGGAAAAACTGTTTTTT
V gene: TRBV19; D gene: NA; clone size: NA; J gene: TRBJ1-2; CDR3 protein: CASSTSQFPEDGYTF; CDR3 DNA: TGTGCCAGTAGTACTAGTCAGTTTCCTGAGGATGGCTACACCTTC
V gene: TRBV7-2; D gene: NA; clone size: NA; J gene: TRBJ1-5; CDR3 protein: CASSLGGHGNQPQHF; CDR3 DNA: TGTGCCAGCAGCTTAGGGGGGCACGGCAATCAGCCCCAGCATTTT
V gene: TRBV19; D gene: TRBD1; clone size: NA; J gene: TRBJ1-5; CDR3 protein: CASSIGTGNQPQHF; CDR3 DNA: TGTGCCAGTAGTATAGGGACAGGTAATCAGCCCCAGCATTTT
V gene: TRBV5-4; D gene: TRBD2; clone size: NA; J gene: TRBJ2-2; CDR3 protein: CASSSRTSGGAGELFF; CDR3 DNA: TGTGCCAGCAGCTCAAGGACTAGCGGGGGGGCCGGGGAGCTGTTTTTT
V gene: TRBV5-1; D gene: NA; clone size: NA; J gene: TRBJ1-4; CDR3 protein: CASSLEGREAEKLFF; CDR3 DNA: TGCGCCAGCAGCTTGGAAGGCAGGGAGGCTGAAAAACTGTTTTTT
V gene: TRBV2; D gene: TRBD2; clone size: NA; J gene: TRBJ2-3; CDR3 protein: CASSPPGGADTQYF; CDR3 DNA: TGTGCCAGCAGCCCTCCGGGGGGGGCCGATACGCAGTATTTT
V gene: TRBV23-1; D gene: NA; clone size: NA; J gene: TRBJ1-2; CDR3 protein: CASSQPVQYGYTF; CDR3 DNA: TGCGCCAGCAGTCAGCCAGTTCAGTATGGCTACACCTTC
V gene: TRBV5-6; D gene: NA; clone size: NA; J gene: TRBJ1-2; CDR3 protein: CASSRGEPINYGYTF; CDR3 DNA: TGTGCCAGCAGCCGAGGAGAACCTATTAACTATGGCTACACCTTC
V gene: TRBV5-4; D gene: NA; clone size: NA; J gene: TRBJ2-1; CDR3 protein: CASFNSNEQFF; CDR3 DNA: TGTGCCAGCTTCAACTCTAATGAGCAGTTCTTC
V gene: TRBV7-2; D gene: TRBD2; clone size: few; J gene: TRBJ2-3; CDR3 protein: CASSYQSGGPDTQYF; CDR3 DNA: TGTGCCAGCAGCTACCAAAGCGGGGGACCAGATACGCAGTATTTT
V gene: TRBV18; D gene: TRBD2; clone size: NA; J gene: TRBJ2-3; CDR3 protein: CASSSLSSGGGPRDTQYF; CDR3 DNA: TGTGCCAGCTCATCTCTCTCTAGCGGGGGGGGCCCTCGAGATACGCAGTATTTT
V gene: TRBV3-1/TRBV3-2; D gene: TRBD2; clone size: NA; J gene: TRBJ2-2; CDR3 protein: CASSPGGVNTGELFF; CDR3 DNA: TGTGCCAGCAGCCCGGGGGGGGTGAACACCGGGGAGCTGTTTTTT
V gene: TRBV5-1; D gene: TRBD1; clone size: NA; J gene: TRBJ1-2; CDR3 protein: CASSPQGQGRMGPNYGYTF; CDR3 DNA: TGCGCCAGCAGCCCGCAAGGACAGGGTAGAATGGGCCCTAACTATGGCTACACCTTC
V gene: TRBV27; D gene: TRBD1; clone size: NA; J gene: TRBJ1-2; CDR3 protein: CASSDYGTGNYGYTF; CDR3 DNA: TGTGCCAGCAGCGATTACGGGACAGGAAATTATGGCTACACCTTC
V gene: TRBV28; D gene: NA; clone size: NA; J gene: TRBJ1-5; CDR3 protein: CASSAQEPQHF; CDR3 DNA: TGTGCCAGCAGTGCACAGGAGCCCCAGCATTTT
V gene: TRBV7-9; D gene: TRBD2; clone size: NA; J gene: TRBJ2-1; CDR3 protein: CASSSTSGGYNEQFF; CDR3 DNA: TGTGCCAGCAGCTCGACTAGCGGGGGCTACAATGAGCAGTTCTTC
V gene: TRBV12-3/TRBV12-4; D gene: NA; clone size: once; J gene: TRBJ2-5; CDR3 protein: CASTRGETQYF; CDR3 DNA: TGTGCCAGCACCCGGGGGGAGACCCAGTACTTC
V gene: TRBV9; D gene: TRBD2; clone size: NA; J gene: TRBJ2-1; CDR3 protein: CASSVYGRGRNEQFF; CDR3 DNA: TGTGCCAGCAGCGTCTACGGGCGGGGGAGGAATGAGCAGTTCTTC
V gene: TRBV19; D gene: NA; clone size: NA; J gene: TRBJ1-5; CDR3 protein: CASSIRGVSNQPQHF; CDR3 DNA: TGTGCCAGTAGTATTCGGGGGGTTAGCAATCAGCCCCAGCATTTT
V gene: TRBV4-1; D gene: NA; clone size: NA; J gene: TRBJ1-5; CDR3 protein: CASSQDYLQPQHF; CDR3 DNA: TGCGCCAGCAGCCAAGATTATCTTCAGCCCCAGCATTTT
V gene: TRBV12-3/TRBV12-4; D gene: NA; clone size: NA; J gene: TRBJ2-3; CDR3 protein: CASRPTGYDTQYF; CDR3 DNA: TGTGCCAGCAGACCAACAGGGTACGATACGCAGTATTTT
V gene: TRBV14; D gene: NA; clone size: NA; J gene: TRBJ2-3; CDR3 protein: CASSQDFGGTPDTQYF; CDR3 DNA: TGTGCCAGCAGCCAAGATTTTGGAGGGACGCCAGATACGCAGTATTTT
V gene: TRBV4-3; D gene: NA; clone size: NA; J gene: TRBJ1-4; CDR3 protein: CASSQDVAPEKLFF; CDR3 DNA: TGCGCCAGCAGCCAAGATGTGGCTCCGGAAAAACTGTTTTTT
V gene: TRBV5-1; D gene: TRBD1; clone size: NA; J gene: TRBJ1-1; CDR3 protein: CASGGQGDLTEAFF; CDR3 DNA: TGCGCCAGCGGCGGACAGGGGGATCTTACTGAAGCTTTCTTT
V gene: TRBV6-5; D gene: NA; clone size: NA; J gene: TRBJ1-1; CDR3 protein: CASTTGRRLTEAFF; CDR3 DNA: TGTGCCAGCACCACAGGGAGAAGGTTAACTGAAGCTTTCTTT
V gene: TRBV20-1; D gene: NA; clone size: NA; J gene: TRBJ1-6; CDR3 protein: CSASFAVRQGGSPLHF; CDR3 DNA: TGCAGTGCTAGTTTCGCCGTGAGGCAGGGTGGGTCACCCCTCCACTTT
V gene: TRBV19; D gene: TRBD1; clone size: once; J gene: TRBJ1-3; CDR3 protein: CASLQGNGNTIYF; CDR3 DNA: TGTGCCAGCCTACAGGGGAATGGAAACACCATATATTTT
V gene: TRBV4-1; D gene: TRBD1; clone size: NA; J gene: TRBJ1-2; CDR3 protein: CASSQVGDSYYGYTF; CDR3 DNA: TGCGCCAGCAGCCAAGTAGGGGACAGTTACTATGGCTACACCTTC
V gene: TRBV6-4; D gene: NA; clone size: few; J gene: TRBJ2-1; CDR3 protein: CASSAAGATNEQFF; CDR3 DNA: TGTGCCAGCAGTGCCGCGGGGGCCACCAATGAGCAGTTCTTC
V gene: TRBV19; D gene: TRBD1; clone size: NA; J gene: TRBJ2-3; CDR3 protein: CASSRRLAGGDADTQYF; CDR3 DNA: TGTGCCAGTAGTAGGCGTCTGGCAGGGGGAGATGCAGATACGCAGTATTTT
V gene: TRBV2; D gene: NA; clone size: NA; J gene: TRBJ2-6; CDR3 protein: CASGRTGFDLTF; CDR3 DNA: TGTGCCAGCGGAAGAACAGGGTTCGATCTGACTTTC
V gene: TRBV6-5; D gene: NA; clone size: NA; J gene: TRBJ1-6; CDR3 protein: CASSYSKPVNSPLHF; CDR3 DNA: TGTGCCAGCAGTTACTCGAAACCAGTCAATTCACCCCTCCACTTT
V gene: TRBV7-8; D gene: TRBD2; clone size: NA; J gene: TRBJ2-3; CDR3 protein: CASSHLAGGEFDTQYF; CDR3 DNA: TGTGCCAGCAGTCATCTAGCGGGGGGCGAGTTTGATACGCAGTATTTT
V gene: TRBV5-1; D gene: TRBD2; clone size: NA; J gene: TRBJ2-3; CDR3 protein: CASSRSGGATDTQYF; CDR3 DNA: TGCGCCAGCAGCAGGAGCGGGGGGGCAACAGATACGCAGTATTTT